The clone carrying this T cell receptor (beta chain) was found a few times. Its antigen is as yet unknown. The study enrolled patients aged 18 to 65 with newly diagnosed hyperthyroidism of under 2 months' duration. PBMCs came from 9 to 10 ml fresh peripheral blood. The source material, RNA transcripts, was used to amplify TCR beta CDR3 regions. A first-round RT-PCR of the TCR CDR3 used the HTBI primer set. TCRdb fed the multiplex PCR reads into MiXCR, producing one record per CDR3 protein. The data contain about 840,000 distinct CDR3 sequences, over 35% of them singletons. Per the germline V gene, CDR1 is SGHVS and CDR2 is FNYEAQ. V dropped 1 base and J dropped 2 bases, with 12 bases sitting between them. CDR3 length: 15 amino acids. The source of the sample is a study of T cells in Graves' hyperthyroidism and ophthalmopathy. Study context: Peripheral blood draws took place at initial diagnosis, ahead of any treatment. Study results and limitations: Most thyroid-expanded clonotypes above 0.001 were also found in blood.

This chain uses TRBV7-6 with TRBJ2-7; unclear D gene. This sequence was found in a man younger than 35 with Graves' hyperthyroidism. Sequenced material: blood. CDR3: CASSLGGHAPYEQYF. Here the CDR3 DNA reads TGTGCCAGCAGCTTAGGTGGCCATGCCCCCTACGAGCAGTACTTC.